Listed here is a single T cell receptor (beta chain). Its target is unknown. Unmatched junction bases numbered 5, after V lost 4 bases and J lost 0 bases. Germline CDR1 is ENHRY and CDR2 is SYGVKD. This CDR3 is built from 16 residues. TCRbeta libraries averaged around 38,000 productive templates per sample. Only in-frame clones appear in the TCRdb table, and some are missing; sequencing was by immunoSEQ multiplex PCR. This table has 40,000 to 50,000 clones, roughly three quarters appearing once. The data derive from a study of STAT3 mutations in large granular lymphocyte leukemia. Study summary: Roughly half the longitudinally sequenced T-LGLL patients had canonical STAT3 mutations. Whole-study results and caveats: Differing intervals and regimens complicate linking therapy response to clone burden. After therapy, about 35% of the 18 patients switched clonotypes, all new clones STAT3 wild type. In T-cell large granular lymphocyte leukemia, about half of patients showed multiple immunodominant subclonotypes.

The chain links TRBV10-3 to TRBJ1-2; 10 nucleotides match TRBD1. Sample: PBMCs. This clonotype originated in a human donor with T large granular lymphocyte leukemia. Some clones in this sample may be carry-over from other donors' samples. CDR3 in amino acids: CAISGQGALANYGYTF. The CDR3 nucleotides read TGTGCCATCAGTGGACAGGGGGCCCTAGCTAACTATGGCTACACCTTC.